This is a list of T cell receptor beta chains from one sample in a study of blood T cell repertoires in COVID-19. Profiled with immunoSEQ multiplex PCR; TCRdb holds only in-frame clones, not every one. In the table there are about 200,000 clones, roughly 88% of which are singletons. Sequenced: peripheral blood. These receptors all stem from a human donor in a cohort sampled during active COVID-19. CDR3s include the opening cysteine and the closing phenylalanine or tryptophan. A D gene is named only where the DNA matches it firmly. Some rows have no size entry. The others give once, few or many, or a class for an expanded clone.

cdr3_aa	cdr3_nt	clone_size	d_call	j_call	v_call
CASSLAGGSYNEQFF	TGTGCCAGCAGTTTAGCGGGAGGCTCCTACAATGAGCAGTTCTTC	-	TRBD2	TRBJ2-1	TRBV27
CASSINGQGNSNQPQHF	TGTGCCAGTAGTATCAATGGGCAGGGTAACAGCAATCAGCCCCAGCATTTT	-	-	TRBJ1-5	TRBV19
CASSPLQGGVSYEQYF	TGTGCCAGCAGTCCCCTACAAGGGGGAGTCTCCTACGAGCAGTACTTC	-	-	TRBJ2-7	TRBV27
CASSFPRGLNTEAFF	TGTGCCAGCAGTTTCCCCAGGGGCTTGAACACTGAAGCTTTCTTT	once	-	TRBJ1-1	TRBV6-5
CASSQTWRQETQYF	TGTGCCAGCAGCCAAACCTGGAGACAAGAGACCCAGTACTTC	once	-	TRBJ2-5	TRBV14
CASSPRSGRDYEQYF	TGTGCCAGCAGCCCGCGTAGCGGGAGAGACTACGAGCAGTACTTC	-	TRBD2	TRBJ2-7	TRBV9
CASSASGRATNEQFF	TGTGCCAGCAGCGCTAGCGGGAGGGCCACGAATGAGCAGTTCTTC	-	TRBD2	TRBJ2-1	TRBV9
CASSLPGLAGGPSSYNEQFF	TGTGCCAGCAGTCTACCGGGACTAGCGGGAGGGCCGAGCTCCTACAATGAGCAGTTCTTC	-	TRBD2	TRBJ2-1	TRBV28
CASSPRTGVRTEAFF	TGTGCCAGCAGCCCGAGGACAGGGGTTAGGACTGAAGCTTTCTTT	-	TRBD1	TRBJ1-1	TRBV9
CASSIVPGSSYEQYF	TGTGCCAGTAGTATAGTGCCGGGGAGCTCCTACGAGCAGTACTTC	-	-	TRBJ2-7	TRBV19
CASSQSRDRDSGNTIYF	TGCGCCAGCAGTCAATCTCGAGACAGGGATTCTGGAAACACCATATATTTT	many	TRBD1	TRBJ1-3	TRBV23-1
CASRIAGGDYNEQFF	TGTGCCAGCAGAATAGCGGGAGGGGACTACAATGAGCAGTTCTTC	few	TRBD2	TRBJ2-1	TRBV6-6
CASSNRGSGQGREKLFF	TGTGCCAGCAGCAATAGAGGTTCGGGACAGGGGCGTGAAAAACTGTTTTTT	once	TRBD1	TRBJ1-4	TRBV7-2
CASSGGTVNSYEQYF	TGTGCCAGCTCCGGAGGGACAGTCAACTCCTACGAGCAGTACTTC	once	-	TRBJ2-7	TRBV18
CASSFDGNHPDTQYF	TGTGCCAGCAGTTTTGACGGGAATCACCCAGATACGCAGTATTTT	-	-	TRBJ2-3	TRBV28
CASSFTTSGETQYF	TGTGCCAGCAGCTTTACGACTAGCGGAGAGACCCAGTACTTC	-	TRBD2	TRBJ2-5	TRBV5-4
CASSRGRGLSETQYF	TGTGCCAGCAGTCGGGGCAGGGGGCTTTCGGAGACCCAGTACTTC	-	TRBD1	TRBJ2-5	TRBV7-8
CASSLSGQGRNQPQHF	TGTGCCAGCAGTTTATCGGGACAGGGCCGAAATCAGCCCCAGCATTTT	-	TRBD1	TRBJ1-5	TRBV27
CASSHIDRVDGYTF	TGTGCCAGCAGCCATATCGACAGGGTGGATGGCTACACCTTC	-	TRBD1	TRBJ1-2	TRBV4-2
CASGQGQNNEKLFF	TGTGCCAGCGGACAGGGACAGAATAATGAAAAACTGTTTTTT	-	TRBD1	TRBJ1-4	TRBV7-9
CASSLASGFYNEQFF	TGTGCCAGCAGCTTAGCTAGCGGGTTTTACAATGAGCAGTTCTTC	-	TRBD2	TRBJ2-1	TRBV11-2
CASSFGGGEPGETQYF	TGCGCCAGCAGCTTTGGTGGTGGAGAACCGGGAGAGACCCAGTACTTC	-	-	TRBJ2-5	TRBV5-1
CASSFGSEAFF	TGTGCCAGCAGCTTCGGGAGTGAAGCTTTCTTT	-	-	TRBJ1-1	TRBV7-9
CATSSGTGGITEAFF	TGTGCCACCAGCAGTGGTACGGGAGGGATCACTGAAGCTTTCTTT	few	-	TRBJ1-1	TRBV15
CASSAVAAGGKETQYF	TGTGCCAGCAGCGCCGTCGCAGCGGGAGGGAAAGAGACCCAGTACTTC	-	TRBD2	TRBJ2-5	TRBV5-4
CASSLGLAHRSSGNTIYF	TGTGCCAGCAGCTTAGGATTGGCGCACCGGAGCTCTGGAAACACCATATATTTT	-	-	TRBJ1-3	TRBV7-8
CASSMGGANTGELFF	TGTGCCAGCAGCATGGGAGGGGCGAACACCGGGGAGCTGTTTTTT	-	TRBD2	TRBJ2-2	TRBV4-2
CASSHGPVRGNDSPLHF	TGCGCCAGCAGCCACGGACCCGTTCGGGGGAACGACTCACCCCTCCACTTT	-	-	TRBJ1-6	TRBV4-1
CASSPTTGGYEQYF	TGTGCCAGCTCACCTACGACAGGGGGCTACGAGCAGTACTTC	-	TRBD1	TRBJ2-7	TRBV18
CASSEWAARFF	TGTGCCAGCAGTGAATGGGCCGCCCGGTTCTTC	-	-	TRBJ2-1	TRBV2
CASRSSGSYNEQFF	TGTGCCAGCAGGTCCAGCGGCTCCTACAATGAGCAGTTCTTC	once	-	TRBJ2-1	TRBV6-5
CASSLVVRNQGGELFF	TGTGCCAGCAGCTTAGTGGTCCGAAATCAGGGCGGGGAGCTGTTTTTT	-	-	TRBJ2-2	TRBV7-2
CASSQPLERGPWENEQFF	TGTGCCAGCAGCCAACCCCTGGAACGGGGTCCTTGGGAGAATGAGCAGTTCTTC	-	-	TRBJ2-1	TRBV3-1/TRBV3-2
CASRTPGGDGYEQYF	TGTGCCAGCAGGACTCCTGGGGGGGACGGCTACGAGCAGTACTTC	few	TRBD2	TRBJ2-7	TRBV28
CATSDFSREGQETQYF	TGTGCCACCAGTGATTTTTCCCGGGAGGGACAAGAGACCCAGTACTTC	-	TRBD2	TRBJ2-5	TRBV24-1
CASSFQAGVRELFF	TGCGCCAGCAGCTTCCAGGCGGGGGTGAGGGAGCTGTTTTTT	-	TRBD2	TRBJ2-2	TRBV5-1
CASSQGEREQVAFF	TGTGCCAGCAGCCAAGGAGAAAGGGAACAGGTAGCTTTCTTT	-	-	TRBJ1-1	TRBV4-2
CASSESLAGDTQYF	TGTGCCAGCAGTGAATCGCTAGCGGGAGATACGCAGTATTTT	once	TRBD2	TRBJ2-3	TRBV6-1
CASSSRTSLLTGELFF	TGTGCCAGCAGCTCCAGGACTAGCCTCCTGACCGGGGAGCTGTTTTTT	-	TRBD2	TRBJ2-2	TRBV3-1/TRBV3-2
CASSPSGAPSYNEQFF	TGTGCCAGTAGCCCAAGCGGGGCCCCCTCCTACAATGAGCAGTTCTTC	-	TRBD2	TRBJ2-1	TRBV19
CASSPLGGSEETQYF	TGCGCCAGCAGCCCCCTGGGGGGTTCCGAAGAGACCCAGTACTTC	-	-	TRBJ2-5	TRBV5-1
CASSEVTGVTGYTF	TGTGCCAGCAGTGAGGTGACAGGGGTGACGGGCTACACCTTC	-	TRBD1	TRBJ1-2	TRBV2
CATSRVTGVQSPLHF	TGTGCCACCAGCAGAGTAACAGGGGTTCAGTCACCCCTCCACTTT	many	TRBD1	TRBJ1-6	TRBV15
CASSSASGNSYEQYF	TGTGCCAGTAGTTCCGCTAGCGGGAACTCCTACGAGCAGTACTTC	-	TRBD2	TRBJ2-7	TRBV19
CASSLAPRTSGITDTQYF	TGTGCCAGCAGCTTAGCCCCACGGACTAGCGGGATTACAGATACGCAGTATTTT	-	TRBD2	TRBJ2-3	TRBV7-2
CASSLGPGTGFEQYF	TGTGCCAGCAGTTTGGGACCCGGGACAGGATTCGAGCAGTACTTC	-	TRBD1	TRBJ2-7	TRBV27
CASSHNRATNEKLFF	TGTGCCAGTAGCCACAACAGGGCTACTAATGAAAAACTGTTTTTT	-	-	TRBJ1-4	TRBV19
CASSTLGTSGRAVYSGEQFF	TGTGCCAGTAGTACCCTCGGGACTAGCGGGAGGGCCGTATACAGCGGGGAGCAGTTCTTC	-	TRBD2	TRBJ2-1	TRBV19
CASSEAGAGGYGYTF	TGTGCCAGCAGCGAAGCGGGGGCTGGAGGCTATGGCTACACCTTC	-	-	TRBJ1-2	TRBV6-1
CATSDVQGIEKLFF	TGTGCCACCAGTGATGTACAGGGTATTGAAAAACTGTTTTTT	few	-	TRBJ1-4	TRBV24-1
CASSKRQGQAMNTEAFF	TGTGCCAGTAGTAAGAGACAGGGTCAGGCCATGAACACTGAAGCTTTCTTT	-	TRBD1	TRBJ1-1	TRBV19
CASSQELGARNQPQHF	TGTGCCAGCAGCCAAGAGTTGGGGGCTAGGAATCAGCCCCAGCATTTT	-	-	TRBJ1-5	TRBV4-2
CASNSQGTSGRGWGGELFF	TGTGCCAGCAACTCACAGGGGACTAGCGGGAGAGGATGGGGCGGGGAGCTGTTTTTT	-	TRBD2	TRBJ2-2	TRBV28
CASSLQGVPDEQYF	TGTGCCAGCAGCCTACAAGGGGTACCTGACGAGCAGTACTTC	-	-	TRBJ2-7	TRBV9
CASSSRGFNEKLFF	TGTGCCAGCAGTTCCAGGGGGTTTAATGAAAAACTGTTTTTT	-	TRBD1	TRBJ1-4	TRBV27
CASSYHLGSPLHF	TGTGCCAGCAGCTACCACCTGGGCTCACCCCTCCACTTT	-	-	TRBJ1-6	TRBV7-9
CASSVASGSYEQYF	TGTGCCAGCAGCGTAGCTAGCGGGAGTTACGAGCAGTACTTC	once	TRBD2	TRBJ2-7	TRBV9